This T cell receptor (beta chain) was recovered during a study of a mutant IDH1 vaccine in newly diagnosed glioma. The wider study: Beforehand, treatment had been radiotherapy, temozolomide, or both; the majority received both. Study-level results: A vaccine-induced immune response developed in roughly 93% of the patients.

There are 13 residues in the CDR3. V was trimmed by 4 bases and J by 8 bases, leaving 14 bases between them. CDR1 and CDR2 from the germline V gene are SGHAT and FQNNGV. Assay: immunoSEQ multiplex PCR; the TCRdb copy retains only in-frame clones and omits some. The sample has tens of thousands of clones, roughly 87% seen once. The time point here: week 47, end of study. Topical imiquimod accompanied each vaccine dose, which consisted of 300 ug of mutant IDH1 20-mer peptide. Concerning this clone: Antigen specificity is unknown.

This TCR came from a man aged 25 to 40 with glioma. The sample here was PBMCs, taken from a glioma patient whose treatment included an IDH1 peptide vaccine. The chain carries TRBV11-2 and TRBJ1-2; D remains unclear. In DNA, the CDR3 is TGTGCCAGCAGCTCACCTGGACTGAGGGGCTACACCTTC. This codes for CASSSPGLRGYTF.